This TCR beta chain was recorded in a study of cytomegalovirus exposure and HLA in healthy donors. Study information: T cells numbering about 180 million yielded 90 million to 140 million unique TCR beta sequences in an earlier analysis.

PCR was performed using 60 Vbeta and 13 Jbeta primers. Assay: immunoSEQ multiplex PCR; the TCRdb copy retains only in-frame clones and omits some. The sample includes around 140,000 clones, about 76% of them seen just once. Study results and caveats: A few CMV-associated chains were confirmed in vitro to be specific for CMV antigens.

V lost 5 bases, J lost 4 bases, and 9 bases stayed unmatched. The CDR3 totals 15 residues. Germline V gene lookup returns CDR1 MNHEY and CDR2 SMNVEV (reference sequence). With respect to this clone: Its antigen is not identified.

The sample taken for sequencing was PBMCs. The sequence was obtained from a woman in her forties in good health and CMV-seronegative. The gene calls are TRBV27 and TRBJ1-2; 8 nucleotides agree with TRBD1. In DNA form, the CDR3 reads TGTGCCAGCAGTGCACAGGGGGTCGACGGCTATGGCTACACCTTC. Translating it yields CASSAQGVDGYGYTF.